The entry below describes one TCR beta chain. Its antigen is unknown. No quality values exist for individual bases; no much larger clone is one base distant. The immunoSEQ Assay was used to sequence TCRbeta CDR3 regions. After extraction, genomic DNA underwent amplification by bias-controlled multiplex PCR, followed by high-throughput sequencing. Per the source publication's procedure: To quantify the absolute abundance of every unique TCRbeta CDR3 region, sequences were collapsed and filtered. T cell fraction was estimated by normalization of TCRbeta template counts to usable DNA, with usable DNA being measured through amplification of reference genes present in all nucleated cells. Repertoire TCRs were annotated as SARS-CoV-2-specific when V gene, CDR3 amino acid sequence and J gene were exactly matched to a known reactive TCR set. The reference SARS-CoV-2 TCR set came from MIRA and was filtered for enrichment in COVID-19-positive ImmuneCODE repertoires, removing public or cross-reactive TCRs. Using the MIRA antigens, annotated TCRs were further analysed by specific ORF or by position within an ORF. Depth was the summed frequency of annotated unique rearrangements, while breadth was defined as annotated unique rearrangements over total unique productive rearrangements. Group comparisons of TCR breadth used two-sided Wilcoxon rank-sum tests. The source is immuneACCESS, and TCRdb retained only in-frame sequences with V and J called. Part of the clones is not carried over; for the studies checked, unresolved V genes explain less than half of this, and the remainder is unexplained. For V, J and clone size, that table is used; D and trimming come from the DNA. For this sample the table gives over 85,000 clones, of which around three quarters were detected only once. Approximately 15% of the sample belongs to the ten largest clones.

These data belong to a study of Ad26.COV2.S vaccination and SARS-CoV-2 variants (dated by TCRdb to the early 2020s). Background on the whole study: TCRbeta repertoire sequencing was used to assess the specificity and breadth of SARS-CoV-2-reactive T cell receptors after Ad26.COV2.S vaccination. A total of 32 samples were included in the TCR-sequenced set, comprising around 20 Ad26.COV2.S vaccine recipients, 5 placebo recipients and 8 SARS-CoV-2 convalescent individuals.

Reading the label with the study, this specimen's time point is: individuals recovered from natural SARS-CoV-2 infection. From a lookup of the germline V gene, CDR1 and CDR2 are SGDLS and YYNGEE. V is reduced by 4 bases and J by 3 bases, leaving a spacing of 8 bases between them. The CDR3 starts with the cysteine, ends with the phenylalanine, and has 13 residues. The sequence is cut down to CDR3 DNA, 39 bases in frame from base 1. General conclusions and limits of the study: Comparable non-spike TCR breadth was observed between vaccine and placebo recipients, consistent with only spike being contained in the vaccine. It was noted by the authors that total T cell responses may have been underestimated by the TCR breadth and depth analyses. After vaccination, spike-specific CD8+ and CD4+ T cell responses were reported to show substantial breadth. Ad26.COV2.S recipients had higher spike-specific TCR breadth than placebo recipients (P = 0.0014).

The rearranged segments are TRBV9 and TRBJ1-5; the D segment cannot be called with confidence. This receptor was identified in a human donor who had recovered from COVID-19. Specimen: peripheral blood, collected after recovery from COVID-19. The DNA is TGTGCCAGCAGCCTGGATCCCAATCAGCCCCAGCATTTT. It is translated as CASSLDPNQPQHF.